This T cell receptor (beta chain) was documented in a study of blood T cell repertoires in COVID-19 (dated by TCRdb to between 2020 and 2021). About the investigation overall: Samples from collaborators originated in the United States, Italy and Spain and spanned both the acute and convalescent phases of COVID-19. Where available, HLA class I and class II types were obtained from metadata supplied by the sample provider rather than from assay-based typing. The repertoires were released in a freely available public database intended as a resource for research on the immune response to SARS-CoV-2. The prospective study material was composed of cDNA or gDNA derived from T cells, B-cell-depleted T cells, or PBMCs. Deeply sampled blood TCRbeta repertoires from subjects exposed to, actively infected with, or recovered from COVID-19 were included in the dataset. Samples came from the ongoing ImmuneRACE study (first 160 participants) plus 1,254 subjects from 6 global collaborators. A de-identified subject ID, COVID-19 status, age in years and sex were almost always included in the sample metadata. Overall study results and their limits: How much clinical and demographic metadata was included differed by source and by participant, and the metadata was provided uncurated.

A remark on this clone: Its recognized antigen is unknown. Base-call qualities are not available, and no considerably larger clone is one nucleotide away.

TCRbeta CDR3 regions were amplified from genomic DNA using the immunoSEQ Assay, a bias-controlled multiplex PCR. As for how the authors treated the data: Nucleated cell counts per sample were estimated from amplification of reference gene primers within the assay. Sequence reads were collapsed and filtered to measure the absolute abundance of every unique TCRbeta CDR3 rearrangement. For each sample, productive Simpson clonality was calculated as the square root of Simpson's diversity index across productive rearrangements. TCRdb mirrors the immuneACCESS table, restricted to in-frame sequences. Some clones are absent from its copies; in checked studies, under half trace to an unresolved V gene, and the reason for the others is unknown. That table supplies the V and J calls and clone size; D and trimming were determined from the DNA. The sample profile shows 360,000 or so clones; 75% to 90% of them were found once. The ten largest clones represent 5% to 6% of the sample.

Participants in the prospective study were enrolled through a virtual design, were aged about 18 to 100 years, and lived in 24 United States geographic areas. In the prospective study, participants were assigned to cohorts based on the clinical history participants reported in a screening survey and a study questionnaire. For ImmuneRACE Cohort 3, a participant was defined as recovered based on two consecutive negative NP/OP PCR tests, clearance by a healthcare professional, or resolution of symptoms. Each participant in the prospective study had whole blood, serum and a nasopharyngeal or oropharyngeal swab collected by mobile phlebotomists. Over an approximately 2-month period, participants in the prospective study had the option of providing additional blood draws and questionnaires. Blood samples from the prospective study were shipped frozen or at room temperature prior to DNA extraction. V loses 4 bases, J loses 5 bases, and the germline ends lie 18 bases apart. CDR1 is given as MGHRA and CDR2 as YSYEKL, both from the germline V gene. From cysteine to phenylalanine, the CDR3 is 15 amino acids long. Kept here is only the CDR3 DNA, which spans 45 bases and is read in frame from base 1.

The source of this sequence is a woman aged 50 to 65 who had recovered from COVID-19. The sequencing input was PBMCs or T cells enriched from blood (not recorded which). The chain is encoded by TRBV4-1 joined to TRBJ2-7, and TRBD2 may be the D gene, going by 6 matching bases. The DNA is TGCGCCAGCAGCCCCGAGGCGGGAAGGGACCACGAGCAGTACTTC. Translated, it reads CASSPEAGRDHEQYF.